The present entry profiles one T cell receptor beta chain with its context. Its antigen remains undetermined. No qualities accompany the bases; no much larger clone lies one base away. A MiSeq instrument was used for deep resolution sequencing, which targeted depths ranging from 1 in 1 million up to 1 in 200,000 T cells, with coverage averaging 10x for each clonotype. TCR beta libraries were generated with the immunoSEQ hsTCRB Kit. As for how the authors treated the data: ImmunoSEQ Data Assistant and ImmunoSEQ Analyzer were used for data analysis, and V, D and J genes were assigned according to IMGT definitions. Clonality, which ranges from 0 to 1, was calculated as one minus the normalized Shannon entropy of productive rearrangement frequencies. Only overrepresented clonotypes making up at least 0.05% of each patient's repertoire were included in the public clonotype analysis. Approximately 13 age-matched healthy donor repertoires from immuneACCESS served as clonality controls. Sourced from immuneACCESS, this table was stored by TCRdb with only in-frame sequences that have V and J called. A share of the clones is absent; for the studies checked, an unresolved V gene accounts for under half, and the remainder has no known explanation. Clone size and the V and J calls come from that table; the DNA yielded D and trimming. The table for this sample lists 40,000 to 60,000 clones; roughly 53% of them were counted only once. Over 25% of the sample belongs to the ten largest clones.

The data are from a study of cytotoxic CD8 clonotypes in ibrutinib-treated CLL (dated by TCRdb to about 2021). Study-level background: The cohort was composed of about 10 relapsed/refractory and approximately 16 treatment-naive patients; IGHV unmutated status was identified in 17 to 18 patients. Samples averaged around 280,000 productive templates and 94,082 productive rearrangements. Cryopreserved peripheral blood mononuclear cells were obtained before treatment, at response, and at either sustained remission or disease progression. Every remission and progressive disease sample was obtained while ibrutinib was still being received by the patients. Longitudinal samples were obtainable from about 30% of the 86 participants in the trial. Samples at response were collected after a median of about 12 months of treatment, with a range of 6 to 36 months. Partial responses were observed in 24 patients and complete responses in 2; after a median follow-up of about 69 months, remission was maintained in around 14 patients and progression was observed in roughly twelve. Overall study results and their limits: Sustained-remission and progressing patients did not have matched sampling times, and lymph node repertoires were not examined. Public clonotypes were rare and either contracted or stayed stable during treatment, and the rise in clonality at ibrutinib response reflected the expansion of private clonotypes. At baseline, clonality was higher than in age-matched healthy donors and showed a strong correlation with circulating CD8+ T-cell counts. An increase in clonality was observed at ibrutinib response, with clonality remaining stable during sustained remission and falling back toward baseline at progression.

The sample's time point label, decoded: eleven to twelve months on ibrutinib. For TCR beta library preparation, roughly 2.2 micrograms of genomic DNA were isolated from cryopreserved PBMCs. Longitudinal blood samples from CLL patients on ibrutinib monotherapy were analyzed using high-throughput TCR beta sequencing. The patients were enrolled in a single-center, open-label phase 2 trial of ibrutinib monotherapy. Material: PBMCs, obtained after 12 months of ibrutinib treatment. The clonotype originates from a human donor with chronic lymphocytic leukemia.

DNA sequence: TGCGCCAGCAGCTTGGGACGGACAGGGAATTCACCCCTCCACTTT. This sequence encodes CASSLGRTGNSPLHF. The chain is made from TRBV5-1 and TRBJ1-6; TRBD1 matches 8 bases in the middle. The germline V gene supplies CDR1 SGHRS and CDR2 YFSETQ. Trimming takes 0 bases off V and 7 bases off J; junction bases not matched to a gene: 3. Reading from cysteine to phenylalanine, the CDR3 counts 15 amino acids. Only CDR3 DNA remains: 45 bases, in frame from the first base.